These T cell receptor beta chains were read from a single sample in a study of T-cell reconstitution after alpha-beta-depleted transplantation in children. TCRdb independently ran MiXCR on the PCR reads; one entry per CDR3 protein. This sample has some 500,000 distinct CDR3 sequences, with approximately 30% found just once. Material: PBMCs from the stem cell graft donor, obtained from the stem cell graft. The source of these receptors is a human donor who donated a stem cell graft to a child with aplastic anemia. The CDR3 runs from the conserved cysteine through the conserved F or W. Fields, in order: V gene, clone size, D gene, J gene, CDR3 protein, CDR3 DNA. A D gene is named only where the DNA matches it firmly. Some rows have no size entry. The others give once, few or many, or a class for an expanded clone.

TRBV7-9	.	TRBD1	TRBJ1-1	CASSYGTANTEAFF	TGTGCCAGCAGCTACGGGACAGCGAACACTGAAGCTTTCTTT
TRBV12-3/TRBV12-4	.	.	TRBJ1-4	CASSPFGSGEKLFF	TGTGCCAGCAGCCCGTTCGGTAGTGGCGAAAAACTGTTTTTT
TRBV7-2	.	.	TRBJ1-4	CASSVNPGAGKLFF	TGTGCCAGCAGCGTAAACCCCGGGGCCGGAAAACTGTTTTTT
TRBV25-1	few	.	TRBJ2-1	CASSDPLRDEQFF	TGTGCCAGCAGTGACCCACTAAGGGATGAGCAGTTCTTC
TRBV6-5	.	.	TRBJ1-1	CASSYEFGSSVAEAFF	TGTGCCAGCAGTTACGAATTCGGGAGCTCGGTTGCTGAAGCTTTCTTT
TRBV4-1	.	.	TRBJ2-7	CASSQERGSDEQYF	TGCGCCAGCAGCCAAGAGCGAGGGAGTGACGAGCAGTACTTC
TRBV4-3	few	TRBD2	TRBJ2-3	CASSPSGSGADTQYF	TGCGCCAGCAGCCCTAGCGGGAGTGGGGCAGATACGCAGTATTTT
TRBV18	.	.	TRBJ2-7	CASSPPGTLYEQYF	TGTGCCAGCTCACCTCCGGGAACACTCTACGAGCAGTACTTC
TRBV11-2	few	.	TRBJ1-5	CASSLEGSGFQPQHF	TGTGCCAGCAGCTTAGAAGGGTCGGGCTTTCAGCCCCAGCATTTT
TRBV20-1	many	.	TRBJ2-1	CSARVGGAQGEQFF	TGCAGTGCTAGAGTCGGCGGGGCCCAGGGTGAGCAGTTCTTC
TRBV6-2/TRBV6-3	.	.	TRBJ2-1	CASSLRRLFYEQFF	TGTGCCAGCAGTTTACGGCGGCTTTTCTATGAGCAGTTCTTC
TRBV7-9	few	.	TRBJ2-1	CASSPPGSSYNEQFF	TGTGCCAGCAGCCCCCCCGGTAGCTCCTACAATGAGCAGTTCTTC
TRBV5-3	few	.	TRBJ2-2	CARSLEGSGTNTGELFF	TGTGCCAGAAGCTTGGAGGGTAGCGGAACGAACACCGGGGAGCTGTTTTTT
TRBV19	once	.	TRBJ1-1	CASTDARGRNTEAFF	TGTGCCAGTACCGACGCTCGCGGCAGAAACACTGAAGCTTTCTTT
TRBV20-1	few	.	TRBJ2-1	CSATDRNNEQFF	TGCAGTGCCACTGACAGAAACAATGAGCAGTTCTTC
TRBV27	.	.	TRBJ1-3	CASSSTWGTGNTIYF	TGTGCCAGCAGTTCGACCTGGGGGACTGGAAACACCATATATTTT
TRBV5-1	.	.	TRBJ2-3	CASSLRLLVTRADTQYF	TGCGCCAGCAGCCTCCGACTACTAGTCACGAGGGCAGATACGCAGTATTTT
TRBV10-3	once	TRBD2	TRBJ2-2	CAISEKLAGILSHGELFF	TGTGCCATCAGTGAGAAACTAGCGGGAATCTTATCCCACGGGGAGCTGTTTTTT
TRBV20-1	.	.	TRBJ1-5	CSASEPTAYYSNQPQHF	TGCAGTGCGTCGGAACCGACAGCCTACTATAGCAATCAGCCCCAGCATTTT
TRBV7-9	.	.	TRBJ1-1	CASSLMGREAFF	TGTGCCAGCAGCTTAATGGGCAGGGAGGCTTTCTTT
TRBV18	.	.	TRBJ1-3	CASSSTQGTQGGNTIYF	TGTGCCAGCTCATCGACACAAGGGACTCAGGGAGGAAACACCATATATTTT
TRBV7-2	few	.	TRBJ2-7	CASSLDFSHEQYF	TGTGCCAGCAGCTTAGATTTTAGCCACGAGCAGTACTTC
TRBV4-3	.	TRBD1	TRBJ1-4	CASSQVETGGTKLFF	TGCGCCAGCAGCCAAGTTGAGACAGGGGGGACAAAACTGTTTTTT
TRBV28	.	.	TRBJ1-5	CASSLNFFRTHRNQPQHF	TGTGCCAGCAGCTTAAATTTCTTCCGCACGCACCGAAATCAGCCCCAGCATTTT
TRBV7-2	.	.	TRBJ2-3	CASSDLGSTDTQYF	TGTGCCAGCAGCGACTTAGGGAGCACAGATACGCAGTATTTT
TRBV18	.	TRBD1	TRBJ1-5	CASSPNEGQNQPQHF	TGTGCCAGCTCACCAAATGAGGGACAGAATCAGCCCCAGCATTTT
TRBV29-1	few	TRBD1	TRBJ2-1	CSVRDRASYNEQFF	TGCAGCGTTAGGGACAGAGCCTCCTACAATGAGCAGTTCTTC
TRBV7-2	few	TRBD2	TRBJ2-5	CASSFRRAGAPETQYF	TGTGCCAGCAGCTTTCGTCGAGCGGGAGCTCCTGAGACCCAGTACTTC